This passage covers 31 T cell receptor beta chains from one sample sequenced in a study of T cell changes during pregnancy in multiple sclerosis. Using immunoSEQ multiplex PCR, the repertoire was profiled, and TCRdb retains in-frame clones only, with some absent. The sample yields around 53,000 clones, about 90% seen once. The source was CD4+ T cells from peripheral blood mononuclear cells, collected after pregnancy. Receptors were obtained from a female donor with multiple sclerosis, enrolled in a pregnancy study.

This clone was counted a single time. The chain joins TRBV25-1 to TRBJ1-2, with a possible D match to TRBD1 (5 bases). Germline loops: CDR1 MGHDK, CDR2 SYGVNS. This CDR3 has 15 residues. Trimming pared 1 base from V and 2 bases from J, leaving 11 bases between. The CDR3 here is CASSEWQPGNYGYTF. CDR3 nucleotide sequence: TGTGCCAGCAGTGAATGGCAGCCAGGGAACTATGGCTACACCTTC.

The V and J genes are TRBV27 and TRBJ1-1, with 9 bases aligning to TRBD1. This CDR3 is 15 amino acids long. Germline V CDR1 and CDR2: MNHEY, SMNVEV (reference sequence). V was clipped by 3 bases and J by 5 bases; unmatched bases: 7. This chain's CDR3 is CASSLGTTGGTEAFF. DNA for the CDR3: TGTGCCAGCAGTTTGGGGACGACAGGGGGTACTGAAGCTTTCTTT.

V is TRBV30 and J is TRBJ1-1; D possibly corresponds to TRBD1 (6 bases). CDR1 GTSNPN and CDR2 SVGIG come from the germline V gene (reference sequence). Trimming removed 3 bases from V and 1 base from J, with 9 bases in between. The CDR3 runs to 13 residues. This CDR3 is CAWRGQPNTEAFF. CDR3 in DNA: TGTGCCTGGAGGGGACAACCGAACACTGAAGCTTTCTTT.

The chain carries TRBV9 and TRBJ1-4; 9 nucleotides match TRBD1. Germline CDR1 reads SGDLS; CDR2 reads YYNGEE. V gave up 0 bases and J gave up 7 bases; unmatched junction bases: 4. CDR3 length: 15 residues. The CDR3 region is CASSVETGGSEKLFF. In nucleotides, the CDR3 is TGTGCCAGCAGCGTAGAGACAGGGGGGAGTGAAAAACTGTTTTTT. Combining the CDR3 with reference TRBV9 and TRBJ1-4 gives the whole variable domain DSGVTQTPKHLITATGQRVTLRCSPRSGDLSVYWYQQSLDQGLQFLIQYYNGEERAKGNILERFSAQQFPDLHSELNLSSLELGDSALYFCASSVETGGSEKLFFGSGTQLSVL.

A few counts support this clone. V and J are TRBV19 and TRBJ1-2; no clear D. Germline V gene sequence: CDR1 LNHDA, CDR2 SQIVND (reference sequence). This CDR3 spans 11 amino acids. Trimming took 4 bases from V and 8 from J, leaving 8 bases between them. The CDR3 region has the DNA TGTGCCAGTAGTAACGGGAACGGCTACACCTTC. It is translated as CASSNGNGYTF.

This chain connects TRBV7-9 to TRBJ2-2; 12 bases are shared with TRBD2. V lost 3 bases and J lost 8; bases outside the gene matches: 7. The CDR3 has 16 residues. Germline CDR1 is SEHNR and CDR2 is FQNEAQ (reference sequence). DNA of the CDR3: TGTGCCAGCAGCTTCACTAGCGGGGGGATCGAGGGGGAGCTGTTTTTT. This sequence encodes CASSFTSGGIEGELFF.

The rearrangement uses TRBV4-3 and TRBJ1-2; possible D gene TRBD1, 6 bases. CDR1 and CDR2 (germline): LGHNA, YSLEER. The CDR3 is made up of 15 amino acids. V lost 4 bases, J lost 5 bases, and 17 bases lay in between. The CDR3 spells CASSLQGPLGYGYTF. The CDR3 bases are TGCGCCAGCAGCCTTCAGGGGCCCCTGGGATATGGCTACACCTTC.

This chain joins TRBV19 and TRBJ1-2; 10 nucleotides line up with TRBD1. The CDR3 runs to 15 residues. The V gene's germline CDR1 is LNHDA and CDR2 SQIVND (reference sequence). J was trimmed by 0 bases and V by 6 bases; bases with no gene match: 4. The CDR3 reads CASSDRGQANYGYTF. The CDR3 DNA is TGTGCCAGTAGCGACAGGGGGCAGGCTAACTATGGCTACACCTTC.

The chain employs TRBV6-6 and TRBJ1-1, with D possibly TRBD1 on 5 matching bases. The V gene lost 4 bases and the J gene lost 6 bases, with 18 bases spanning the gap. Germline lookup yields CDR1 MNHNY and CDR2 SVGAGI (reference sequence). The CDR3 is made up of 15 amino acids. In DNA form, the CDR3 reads TGTGCCAGCAGTTCCCCCGATTTGGACACTGCTGAAGCTTTCTTT. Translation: CASSSPDLDTAEAFF.

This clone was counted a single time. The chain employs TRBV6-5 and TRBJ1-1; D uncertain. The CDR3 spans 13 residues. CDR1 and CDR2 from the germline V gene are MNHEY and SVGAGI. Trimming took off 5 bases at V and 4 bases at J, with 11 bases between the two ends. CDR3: CASSPSYGTEAFF. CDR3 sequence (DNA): TGTGCCAGCAGTCCTTCCTACGGCACTGAAGCTTTCTTT.

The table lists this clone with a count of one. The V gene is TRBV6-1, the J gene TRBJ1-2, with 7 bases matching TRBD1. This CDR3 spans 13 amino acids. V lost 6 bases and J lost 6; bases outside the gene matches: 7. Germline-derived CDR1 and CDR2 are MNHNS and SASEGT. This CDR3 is CASRETGRNGYTF. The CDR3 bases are TGTGCCAGCAGGGAGACAGGGAGGAATGGCTACACCTTC.

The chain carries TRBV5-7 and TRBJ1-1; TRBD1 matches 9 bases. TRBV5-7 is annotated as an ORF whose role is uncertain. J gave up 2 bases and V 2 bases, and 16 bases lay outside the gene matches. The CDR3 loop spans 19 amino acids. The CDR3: CASSFLPGTGGKGNTEAFF. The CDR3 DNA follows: TGTGCCAGCAGCTTCCTTCCGGGCACAGGGGGCAAGGGAAACACTGAAGCTTTCTTT.

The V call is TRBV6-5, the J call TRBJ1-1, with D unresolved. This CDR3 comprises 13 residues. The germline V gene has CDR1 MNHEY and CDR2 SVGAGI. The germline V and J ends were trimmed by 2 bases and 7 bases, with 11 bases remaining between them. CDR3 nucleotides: TGTGCCAGCAGTTACGAGGTAACCCTTGAAGCTTTCTTT. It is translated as CASSYEVTLEAFF.

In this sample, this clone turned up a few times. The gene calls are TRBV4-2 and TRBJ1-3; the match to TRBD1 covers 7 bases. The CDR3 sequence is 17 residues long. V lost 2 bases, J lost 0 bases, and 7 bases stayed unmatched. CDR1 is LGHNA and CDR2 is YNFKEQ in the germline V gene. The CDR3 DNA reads TGTGCCAGCAGCCAAATTGGACAGGAGAGCTCTGGAAACACCATATATTTT. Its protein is CASSQIGQESSGNTIYF.

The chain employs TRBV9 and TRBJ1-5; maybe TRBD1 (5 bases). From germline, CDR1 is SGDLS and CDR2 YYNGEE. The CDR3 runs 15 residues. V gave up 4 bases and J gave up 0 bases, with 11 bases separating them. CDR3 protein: CASSRGDYSNQPQHF. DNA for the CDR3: TGTGCCAGCAGCCGGGGGGACTATAGCAATCAGCCCCAGCATTTT.

The CDR3 region has the DNA TGTGCCAGCAGCACAGGGCGCCAAAGGAATGAGCAGTTCTTC. Protein: CASSTGRQRNEQFF. The chain has TRBV6-6 and TRBJ2-1; TRBD1 is a possible D gene (6 bases). CDR3 length: 14 residues. V dropped 6 bases and J dropped 7 bases, with 16 bases sitting between them. From germline, CDR1 is MNHNY and CDR2 SVGAGI (reference sequence).

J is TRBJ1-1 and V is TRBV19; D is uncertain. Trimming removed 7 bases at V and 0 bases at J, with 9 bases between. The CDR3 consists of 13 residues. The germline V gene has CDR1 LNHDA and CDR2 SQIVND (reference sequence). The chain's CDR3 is CASNLGLNTEAFF. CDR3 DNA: TGTGCCAGTAATCTGGGCTTGAACACTGAAGCTTTCTTT.

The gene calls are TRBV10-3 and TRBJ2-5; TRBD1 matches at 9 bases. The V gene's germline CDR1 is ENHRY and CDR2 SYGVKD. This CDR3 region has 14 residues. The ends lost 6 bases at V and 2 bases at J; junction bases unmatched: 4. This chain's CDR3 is CAISLTGGQETQYF. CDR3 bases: TGTGCCATCAGCCTGACAGGGGGACAAGAGACCCAGTACTTC.

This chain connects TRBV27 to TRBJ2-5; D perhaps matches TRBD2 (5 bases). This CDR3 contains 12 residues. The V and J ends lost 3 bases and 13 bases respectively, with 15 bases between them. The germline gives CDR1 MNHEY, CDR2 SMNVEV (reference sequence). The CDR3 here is CASSFAGKAVYF. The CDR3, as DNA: TGTGCCAGCAGTTTCGCCGGGAAGGCGGTGTACTTC.

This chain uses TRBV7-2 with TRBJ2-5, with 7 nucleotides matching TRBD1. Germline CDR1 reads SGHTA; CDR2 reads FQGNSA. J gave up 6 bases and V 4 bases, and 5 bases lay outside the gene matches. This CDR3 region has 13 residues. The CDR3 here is CASSSTGFQTQYF. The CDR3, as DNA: TGTGCCAGCAGCTCGACAGGGTTTCAGACCCAGTACTTC.

The DNA for the CDR3 is TGTGCCAGTCTTGAAGGCGGTCAGCCCCAGCATTTT. Translating gives CASLEGGQPQHF. J is TRBJ1-5 and V is TRBV6-1, with D hard to call. The CDR3 covers 12 residues. Trimming stripped 9 bases from V and 6 bases from J, with 12 bases between. Germline V gene sequence: CDR1 MNHNS, CDR2 SASEGT.

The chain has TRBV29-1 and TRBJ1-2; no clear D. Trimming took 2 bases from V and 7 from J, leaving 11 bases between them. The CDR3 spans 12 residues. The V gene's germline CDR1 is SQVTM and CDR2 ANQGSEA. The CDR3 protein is CSVELGSGGYTF. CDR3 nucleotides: TGCAGCGTTGAACTGGGTTCAGGTGGCTACACCTTC.

DNA for the CDR3: TGTGCCAGCAGTTTAACGGGGCGGGGGTATAACACTGAAGCTTTCTTT. Amino acid sequence: CASSLTGRGYNTEAFF. The chain employs TRBV6-5 and TRBJ1-1; a possible D gene is TRBD1 (5 bases). CDR1 is MNHEY, CDR2 SVGAGI, per germline. V lost 4 bases and J 2 bases, leaving 17 bases between the germline ends. This CDR3 spans 16 amino acids.

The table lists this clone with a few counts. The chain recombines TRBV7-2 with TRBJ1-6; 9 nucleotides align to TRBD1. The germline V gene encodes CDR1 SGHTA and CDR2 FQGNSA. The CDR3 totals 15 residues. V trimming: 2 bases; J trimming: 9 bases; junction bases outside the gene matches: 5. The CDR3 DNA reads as TGTGCCAGCAGCTTACCGGGACAGGGTGGTTCACCCCTCCACTTT. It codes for CASSLPGQGGSPLHF. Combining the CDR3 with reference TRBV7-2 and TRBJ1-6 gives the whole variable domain GAGVSQSPSNKVTEKGKDVELRCDPISGHTALYWYRQSLGQGLEFLIYFQGNSAPDKSGLPSDRFSAERTGGSVSTLTIQRTQQEDSAVYLCASSLPGQGGSPLHFGNGTRLTVT.

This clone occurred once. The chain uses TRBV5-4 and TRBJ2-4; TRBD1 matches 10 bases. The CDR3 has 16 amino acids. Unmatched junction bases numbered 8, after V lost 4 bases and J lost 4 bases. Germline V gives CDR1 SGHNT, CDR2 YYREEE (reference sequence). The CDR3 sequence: CASSRATGGLKNIQYF. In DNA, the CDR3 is TGTGCCAGCAGCCGCGCGACAGGGGGCCTTAAAAACATTCAGTACTTC.

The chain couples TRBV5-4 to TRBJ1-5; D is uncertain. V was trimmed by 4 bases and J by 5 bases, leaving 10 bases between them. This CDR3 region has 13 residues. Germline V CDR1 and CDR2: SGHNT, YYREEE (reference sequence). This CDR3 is CASSLALDQPQHF. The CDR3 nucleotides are TGTGCCAGCAGCCTAGCATTGGATCAGCCCCAGCATTTT.

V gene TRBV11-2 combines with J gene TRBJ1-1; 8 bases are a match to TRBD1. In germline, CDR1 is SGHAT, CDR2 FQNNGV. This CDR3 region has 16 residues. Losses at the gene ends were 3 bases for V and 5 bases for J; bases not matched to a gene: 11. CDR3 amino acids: CASSFGPQGAGTEAFF. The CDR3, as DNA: TGTGCCAGCAGCTTTGGGCCCCAGGGGGCTGGAACTGAAGCTTTCTTT.

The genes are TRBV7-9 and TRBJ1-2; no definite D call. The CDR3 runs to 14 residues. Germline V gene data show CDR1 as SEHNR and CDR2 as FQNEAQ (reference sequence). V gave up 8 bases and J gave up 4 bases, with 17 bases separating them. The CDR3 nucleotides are TGTGCCAGCTCGCGGGTGGTTAACAGCTATGGCTACACCTTC. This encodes CASSRVVNSYGYTF.

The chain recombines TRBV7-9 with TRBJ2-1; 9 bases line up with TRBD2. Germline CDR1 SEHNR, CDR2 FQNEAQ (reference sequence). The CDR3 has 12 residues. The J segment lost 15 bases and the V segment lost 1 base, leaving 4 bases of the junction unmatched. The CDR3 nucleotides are TGTGCCAGCAGCTTAGAGGCGGGGGGGCCGTTCTTC. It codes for CASSLEAGGPFF.

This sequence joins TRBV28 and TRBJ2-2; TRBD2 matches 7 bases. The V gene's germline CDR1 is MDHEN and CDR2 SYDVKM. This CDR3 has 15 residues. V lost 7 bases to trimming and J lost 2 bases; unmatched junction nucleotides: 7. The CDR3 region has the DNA TGTGCCAGCACCAAATGGGGGGGAAACACCGGGGAGCTGTTTTTT. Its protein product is CASTKWGGNTGELFF.

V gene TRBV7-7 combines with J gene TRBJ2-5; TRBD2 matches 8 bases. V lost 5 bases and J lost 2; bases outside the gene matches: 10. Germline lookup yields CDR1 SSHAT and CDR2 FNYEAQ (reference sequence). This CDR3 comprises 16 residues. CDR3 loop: CASSRTGTSEQETQYF. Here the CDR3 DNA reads TGTGCCAGCAGCCGGACTGGGACTAGTGAACAAGAGACCCAGTACTTC.